The source of this TCR beta chain is a study of shared clonotypes between healthy human individuals. V lost 7 bases to trimming and J lost 2 bases; unmatched junction nucleotides: 13. This CDR3 contains 17 residues. Germline V gene lookup returns CDR1 SEHNR and CDR2 FQNEAQ (reference sequence). This clone has only one observation. The antigen remains unidentified. In the sorted-subset replicate PCRs, 200 ng DNA, 29,000 or so T cell genomes, was used. Profiling relied on immunoSEQ multiplex PCR, and the TCRdb table lists in-frame clones only, not all of them. The data show about 2 million clones, approximately 94% seen once. General study findings and limits: Of the naive CD4 clonotypes, about 5% were shared across several donors.

Only CD45RO-negative cells positively selected for CCR7 counted as naive CD8 cells, so terminally differentiated effector memory CD45RA+ cells were excluded. This chain uses TRBV7-9 with TRBJ2-2, with 7 positions matching TRBD2. Sample: naive CD8+ T cells sorted from blood. The clonotype was recovered from a man between 18 and 35 years old in good health. In DNA form, the CDR3 reads TGTGCCAGCACAGCTTTATTTCTAGCGGCAAACACCGGGGAGCTGTTTTTT. This codes for CASTALFLAANTGELFF. Variable domain in full (rest from reference TRBV7-9 and TRBJ2-2): DTGVSQNPRHKITKRGQNVTFRCDPISEHNRLYWYRQTLGQGPEFLTYFQNEAQLEKSRLLSDRFSAERPKGSFSTLEIQRTEQGDSAMYLCASTALFLAANTGELFFGEGSRLTVL.